This is a list of T cell receptor beta chains from one sample in a study of blood T cells in healthy people across ages. One entry per CDR3 protein, called by TCRdb with MiXCR from the 5' RACE reads. The sample includes 700,000 to 1,000,000 distinct CDR3 sequences, 40% to 50% of them seen just once. The sequencing input was blood. These receptors all stem from a man between 60 and 70 years old in good health. Both conserved end residues are part of each CDR3. The order of the fields is V gene, D gene, clone size, J gene, CDR3 DNA, CDR3 protein. A D gene is named only where the DNA matches it firmly. Expanded clones are given a class, and other clones once, few, many or no size at all.

>TRBV2|TRBD2|few|TRBJ2-3
TGTGCCAGCAGTGCGGAAGCGGGGGCGGGAGATACGCAGTATTTT
CASSAEAGAGDTQYF
>TRBV28|TRBD1|NA|TRBJ2-5
TGTGCCAGCAGTTTCCGGGACAGGGTAATTGGAGAGCAGTACTTC
CASSFRDRVIGEQYF
>TRBV7-8|NA|few|TRBJ2-3
TGTGCCAGCAGCTTAGAGGGACTTAGAACAGATACGCAGTATTTT
CASSLEGLRTDTQYF
>TRBV2|NA|NA|TRBJ1-1
TGTGCCAGCAGAGACCAGGGTTACACTGAAGCTTTCTTT
CASRDQGYTEAFF
>TRBV12-3/TRBV12-4|NA|NA|TRBJ2-7
TGTGCCAGCAGTTTAGGCTTGGGGCAGGCGGCACGCGAGCAGTACTTC
CASSLGLGQAAREQYF
>TRBV7-9|NA|few|TRBJ2-2
TGTGCCAGCCGAGGGCTGAACACCGGGGAGCTGTTTTTT
CASRGLNTGELFF
>TRBV30|NA|NA|TRBJ2-7
TGTGCCTGGAGTAAACAATCTCGAGGTCACGAGCAGTACTTC
CAWSKQSRGHEQYF
>TRBV28|NA|NA|TRBJ1-5
TGTGCCAGCAGTTTATATGGGACAAGCAATCAGCCCCAGCATTTT
CASSLYGTSNQPQHF
>TRBV7-9|TRBD1|few|TRBJ2-7
TGTGCCAGCAGCCCCAGAAGGGTCGGGACAGGAACCTACGAGCAGTACTTC
CASSPRRVGTGTYEQYF
>TRBV28|TRBD2|NA|TRBJ2-7
TGTGCCAGTCGATTTAGCGGGGGGACCCACGAGCAGTACTTC
CASRFSGGTHEQYF
>TRBV18|NA|NA|TRBJ2-1
TGTGCCAGCTCACCAAGTCGAGCCGGCTCCTACAATGAGCAGTTCTTC
CASSPSRAGSYNEQFF
>TRBV5-1|TRBD1|NA|TRBJ2-7
TGCGCCAGCAGCTGGGGACAGAGCGAGCAGTACTTC
CASSWGQSEQYF
>TRBV4-3|NA|NA|TRBJ1-2
TGCGCCAGCAGCCAAAGTCGGTCCCGGGGGGACACCGATTATGGCTACACCTTC
CASSQSRSRGDTDYGYTF
>TRBV10-3|NA|few|TRBJ2-1
TGTGCCATAACAGGGGGGGACTACAATGAGCAGTTCTTC
CAITGGDYNEQFF
>TRBV29-1|TRBD1|many|TRBJ2-1
TGCAGCGAGCTGACAGGGGGCTCTGAGCAGTTCTTC
CSELTGGSEQFF
>TRBV5-8|TRBD1|NA|TRBJ2-1
TGTGCCAGCAGCCCACCTTCGGGACAGGGGGTGGTTGAGCAGTTCTTC
CASSPPSGQGVVEQFF
>TRBV6-5|TRBD2|many|TRBJ2-7
TGTGCCAGCTCCGACTCCCGGCGGGGGGACGAGCAGTACTTC
CASSDSRRGDEQYF
>TRBV20-1|NA|NA|TRBJ1-1
TGCAGTGTTTCGGACTACACTGAAGCTTTCTTT
CSVSDYTEAFF
>TRBV7-8|NA|few|TRBJ2-7
TGTGCCAGCAGCCTCACATGGGGCGTCGAGCAGTACTTC
CASSLTWGVEQYF
>TRBV2|NA|NA|TRBJ2-1
TGTGCCAGCAGTGCAGGATATGAGCAGTTCTTC
CASSAGYEQFF
>TRBV24-1|NA|few|TRBJ2-4
TGTGCCACCAGTGATCCTAACCGAGCCAAAAACATTCAGTACTTC
CATSDPNRAKNIQYF
>TRBV20-1|TRBD2|NA|TRBJ2-3
TGCAGTGCTAGAGATTTGGGGGGGATGTGGGGCACAGATACGCAGTATTTT
CSARDLGGMWGTDTQYF
>TRBV10-3|NA|NA|TRBJ2-5
TGTGCCATCGGTGGAGCTGAGACCCAGTACTTC
CAIGGAETQYF
>TRBV7-2|TRBD1|once|TRBJ1-3
TGTGCCAGCTTAGGGGGCTCTGGAAACACTATATATTTT
CASLGGSGNTIYF
>TRBV27|NA|few|TRBJ2-1
TGTGCCAGCAGTCCTACTTTATGGAATGAGCAGTTCTTC
CASSPTLWNEQFF
>TRBV5-1|TRBD1|NA|TRBJ2-1
TGCGCCAGCAGCGCACTTTCCGGGACAGGGGGGCTCAATGAGCAGTTCTTC
CASSALSGTGGLNEQFF
>TRBV6-6|TRBD1|NA|TRBJ1-6
TGTGCCAGCAGTTACCTGGGACAGGGGGCCTCACCCCTCCACTTT
CASSYLGQGASPLHF
>TRBV12-3/TRBV12-4|TRBD1|few|TRBJ1-1
TGTGCCAGCAGTTTCAGACAGGGGGGCACTGAAGCTTTCTTT
CASSFRQGGTEAFF
>TRBV7-2|NA|NA|TRBJ1-5
TGTGCCAGCAGCCCGGACAGTCCTTATCAGCCCCAGCATTTT
CASSPDSPYQPQHF
>TRBV5-1|TRBD2|NA|TRBJ2-5
TGCGCCAGCAGCTTCGGGACTAGCGGGGGCCAAGAGACCCAGTACTTC
CASSFGTSGGQETQYF
>TRBV5-1|NA|NA|TRBJ2-1
TGCGCCAGCAGCTTGATTACAGGCTCCTACAATGAGCAGTTCTTC
CASSLITGSYNEQFF
>TRBV7-9|NA|NA|TRBJ2-4
TGTGCCAGCAGCTTAATTCTAGATCCGAACATTCAGTACTTC
CASSLILDPNIQYF
>TRBV11-2|NA|NA|TRBJ2-5
TGTGCCAGCAGCTCAAATGATTTCCAGTACTTC
CASSSNDFQYF
>TRBV20-1|TRBD2|few|TRBJ2-7
TGCAGTGCGGAAGGCGGGACTAGCGCCGACGAGCAGTACTTC
CSAEGGTSADEQYF